Sequencing of this T cell receptor beta chain was carried out in a study of T cell responses to AZD1222 COVID-19 vaccine. Study-wide results and caveats: The CD4 TCRs associated with vaccination extended across spike and predominated at 160-218 and 743-854. Repertoire sampling happened only post peak T cell response. Nearly half of spike-specific TCRs reportedly target unmutated variant regions. Spike-specific TCR breadth rose after two AZD1222 doses, and depth rose as well.

Libraries were prepared by immunoSEQ multiplex PCR; TCRdb keeps only in-frame clonotypes and omits some of them. This sample yields tens of thousands of clones, of which about 89% are seen a single time; about 1.2% belongs to the top ten. Concerning this clone: Its specificity is unknown.

The CDR3 covers 17 residues. Germline values: CDR1 PRHDT, CDR2 FYEKMQ (reference sequence). Trimming took 0 bases from V and 5 from J; bases not matched to a gene: 12. The input for sequencing was peripheral blood, taken on day 0 of AZD1222 vaccination. This TCR derives from an adult in good health. This rearrangement joins TRBV13 to TRBJ2-5, with 7 bases aligning to TRBD1. CDR3 sequence: CASSLGWKGANRETQYF. As DNA, the CDR3 is TGTGCCAGCAGCTTAGGCTGGAAGGGGGCGAATAGGGAGACCCAGTACTTC.